The text below deals with one T cell receptor (beta chain). This entry comes from a study of cytomegalovirus exposure and HLA in healthy donors. The PCR was carried out with 60 Vbeta primers and 13 Jbeta primers. Profiling relied on immunoSEQ multiplex PCR, and the TCRdb table lists in-frame clones only, not all of them. Counted here are around 300,000 clones, 72% occurring once; the ten biggest clones make up around 2.3%. This receptor was taken from a female donor in good health and CMV-seronegative. Specimen: PBMCs.

For the CDR3, the DNA is TGTGCCAGCAGCTTAAGTATCCGGGGAATGGGGGAGACCCAGTACTTC. It yields the protein CASSLSIRGMGETQYF. The chain has TRBV11-1 and TRBJ2-5; tentative D call: TRBD2 (5 bases). There are 16 residues in the CDR3. Germline V gene data show CDR1 as SGHAT and CDR2 as FQDESV (reference sequence). The V gene lost 2 bases and the J gene lost 5 bases, with 18 bases spanning the gap.